This T cell receptor (beta chain) was sequenced in a study of T cells in Graves' hyperthyroidism and ophthalmopathy. General observations from the study: A model of 13 V-J features distinguished ophthalmopathy from stable hyperthyroidism.

CDR3 length equals 16 residues. In germline, CDR1 is GTSNPN, CDR2 SVGIG (reference sequence). Between the trimmed V and J ends, which lost 4 bases and 0 bases, there was a span of 13 bases. The authors obtained PBMCs from roughly 9.7 ml of fresh peripheral blood. What was amplified from RNA transcripts were TCR beta CDR3 regions. During a first-round RT-PCR of the TCR CDR3, the HTBI primer set was used. TCRdb reprocessed the multiplex PCR reads via MiXCR and lists one record per CDR3 protein. The sample consists of about 570,000 distinct CDR3 sequences, 14% of them appearing once. This clonotype was detected ten times or more. Antigen specificity is unknown.

Material for sequencing was blood. The chain combines TRBV30 with TRBJ1-6, with D possibly being TRBD1 (6 bases). The TCR comes from a woman in her forties with Graves' hyperthyroidism. The CDR3 nucleotides are TGTGCCTGGAAGGACAGCGGGAACTCCTATAATTCACCCCTCCACTTT. It translates to CAWKDSGNSYNSPLHF.